This TCR beta chain is drawn from a study of identifying expanded T cells in peripheral blood. Findings of the study overall: Technical replicates showed roughly 1.2 changed clones; approximately 2 weeks roughly 16; four weeks 19.

The sample holds one count of this clone. Antigen specificity is unknown. No infections or other immune events were documented during collection. Profiled with immunoSEQ multiplex PCR; TCRdb holds only in-frame clones, not every one. The sample shows 50,000 to 75,000 clones, approximately 82% of them seen only once. V lost 4 bases, J lost 0 bases, and 13 bases lay in between. The CDR3 has 16 residues. This chain uses TRBV23-1 with TRBJ1-5; no clear D gene. TRBV23-1 is sorted into the ORF group, with uncertain function. The sequence came from a person aged 18 to 70 in good health. The specimen sequenced was blood. The CDR3 spells CASSPLSQNSNQPQHF. The CDR3 DNA is TGCGCCAGCAGTCCATTGAGCCAAAATAGCAATCAGCCCCAGCATTTT.